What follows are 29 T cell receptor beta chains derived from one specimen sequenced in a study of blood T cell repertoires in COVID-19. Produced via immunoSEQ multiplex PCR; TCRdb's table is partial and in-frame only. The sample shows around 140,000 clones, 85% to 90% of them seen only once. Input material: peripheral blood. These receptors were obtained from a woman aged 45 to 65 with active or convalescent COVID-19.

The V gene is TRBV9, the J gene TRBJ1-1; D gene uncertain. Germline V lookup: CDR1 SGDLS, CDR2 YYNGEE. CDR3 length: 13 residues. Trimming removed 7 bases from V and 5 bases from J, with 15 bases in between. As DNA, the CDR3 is TGTGCCAGCGCGGGCGATTTAGGAACTGAAGCTTTCTTT. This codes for CASAGDLGTEAFF. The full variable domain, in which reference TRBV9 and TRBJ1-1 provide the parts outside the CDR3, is DSGVTQTPKHLITATGQRVTLRCSPRSGDLSVYWYQQSLDQGLQFLIQYYNGEERAKGNILERFSAQQFPDLHSELNLSSLELGDSALYFCASAGDLGTEAFFGQGTRLTVV.

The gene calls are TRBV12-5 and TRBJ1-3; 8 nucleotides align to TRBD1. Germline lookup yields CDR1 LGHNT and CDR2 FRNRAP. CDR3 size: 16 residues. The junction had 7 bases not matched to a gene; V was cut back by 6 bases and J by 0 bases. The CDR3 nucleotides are TGTGCTAGTGGCCTCCTTACAGGGGGCTCTGGAAACACCATATATTTT. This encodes CASGLLTGGSGNTIYF.

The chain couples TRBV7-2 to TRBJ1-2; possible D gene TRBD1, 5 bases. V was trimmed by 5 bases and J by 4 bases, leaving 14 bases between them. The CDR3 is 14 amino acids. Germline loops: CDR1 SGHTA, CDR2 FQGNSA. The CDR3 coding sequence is TGTGCCAGCAGCCCCGGTCGGCAGGGCTATGGCTACACCTTC. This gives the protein CASSPGRQGYGYTF.

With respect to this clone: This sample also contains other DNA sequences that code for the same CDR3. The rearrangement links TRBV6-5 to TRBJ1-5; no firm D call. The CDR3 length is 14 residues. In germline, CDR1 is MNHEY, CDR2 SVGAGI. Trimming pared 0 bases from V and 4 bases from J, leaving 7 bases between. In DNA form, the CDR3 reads TGTGCCAGCAGTTACTCAGGAGGGAATCAGCCCCAGCATTTT. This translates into CASSYSGGNQPQHF.

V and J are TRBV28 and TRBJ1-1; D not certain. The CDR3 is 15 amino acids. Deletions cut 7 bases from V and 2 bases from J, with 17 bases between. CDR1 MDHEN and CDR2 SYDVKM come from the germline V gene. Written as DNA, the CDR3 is TGTGCCAGCAAAGAGAATAGAATGATTAACACTGAAGCTTTCTTT. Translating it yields CASKENRMINTEAFF.

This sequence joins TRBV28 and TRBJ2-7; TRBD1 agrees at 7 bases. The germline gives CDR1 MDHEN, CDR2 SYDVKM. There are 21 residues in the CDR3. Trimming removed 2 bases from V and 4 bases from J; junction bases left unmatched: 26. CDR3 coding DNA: TGTGCCAGCAGTTTACCTAAATACAGGGGTGGTTTTTCTCCGCGGACTTACGAGCAGTACTTC. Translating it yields CASSLPKYRGGFSPRTYEQYF.

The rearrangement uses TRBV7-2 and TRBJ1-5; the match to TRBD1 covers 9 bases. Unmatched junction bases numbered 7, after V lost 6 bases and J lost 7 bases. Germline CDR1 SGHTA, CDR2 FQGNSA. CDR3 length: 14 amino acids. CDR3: CASRDGTGIQPQHF. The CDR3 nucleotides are TGTGCCAGCAGAGATGGGACAGGGATCCAGCCCCAGCATTTT.

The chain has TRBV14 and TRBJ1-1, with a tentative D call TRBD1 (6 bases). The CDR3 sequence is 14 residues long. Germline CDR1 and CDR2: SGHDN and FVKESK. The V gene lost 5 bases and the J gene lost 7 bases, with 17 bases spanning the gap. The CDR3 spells CASSILQGRSEAFF. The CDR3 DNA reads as TGTGCCAGCAGCATACTTCAGGGGAGAAGTGAAGCTTTCTTT.

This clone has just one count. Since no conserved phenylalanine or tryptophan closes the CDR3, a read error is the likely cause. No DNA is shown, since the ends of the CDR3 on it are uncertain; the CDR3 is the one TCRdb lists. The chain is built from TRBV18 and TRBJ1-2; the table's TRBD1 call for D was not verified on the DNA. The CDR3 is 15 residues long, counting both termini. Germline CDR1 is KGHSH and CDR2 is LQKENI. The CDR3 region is CASSRGTGNYGYTFI.

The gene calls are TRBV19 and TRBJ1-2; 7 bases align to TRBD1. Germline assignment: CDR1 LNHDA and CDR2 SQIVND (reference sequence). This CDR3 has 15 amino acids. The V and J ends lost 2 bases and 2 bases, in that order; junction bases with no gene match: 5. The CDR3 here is CASSISTGENYGYTF. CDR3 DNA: TGTGCCAGTAGTATATCAACAGGGGAAAACTATGGCTACACCTTC. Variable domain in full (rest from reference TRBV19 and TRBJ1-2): DGGITQSPKYLFRKEGQNVTLSCEQNLNHDAMYWYRQDPGQGLRLIYYSQIVNDFQKGDIAEGYSVSREKKESFPLTVTSAQKNPTAFYLCASSISTGENYGYTFGSGTRLTVV.

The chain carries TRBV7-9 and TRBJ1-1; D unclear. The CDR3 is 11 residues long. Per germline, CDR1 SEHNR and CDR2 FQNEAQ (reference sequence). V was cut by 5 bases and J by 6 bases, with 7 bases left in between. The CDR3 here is CASSPLSEAFF. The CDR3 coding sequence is TGTGCCAGCAGCCCCCTCTCTGAAGCTTTCTTT.

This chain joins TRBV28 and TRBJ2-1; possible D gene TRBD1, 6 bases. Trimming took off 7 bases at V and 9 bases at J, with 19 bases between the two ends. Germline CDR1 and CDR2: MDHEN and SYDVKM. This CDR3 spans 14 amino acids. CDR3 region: CASNAGLLQGEQFF. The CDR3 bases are TGTGCCAGCAACGCGGGTCTCCTACAGGGTGAGCAGTTCTTC.

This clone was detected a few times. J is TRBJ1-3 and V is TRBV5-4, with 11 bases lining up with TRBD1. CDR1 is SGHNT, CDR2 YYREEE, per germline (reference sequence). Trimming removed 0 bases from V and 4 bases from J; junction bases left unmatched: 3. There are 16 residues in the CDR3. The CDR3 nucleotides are TGTGCCAGCAGCTTGGGGGACAGGGGGAGAGGAAACACCATATATTTT. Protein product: CASSLGDRGRGNTIYF.

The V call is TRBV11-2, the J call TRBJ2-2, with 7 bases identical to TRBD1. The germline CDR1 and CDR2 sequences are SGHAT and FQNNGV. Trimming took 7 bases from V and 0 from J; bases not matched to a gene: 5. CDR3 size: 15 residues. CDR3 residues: CASIKGATNTGELFF. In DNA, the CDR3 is TGTGCCAGCATCAAGGGGGCTACGAACACCGGGGAGCTGTTTTTT.

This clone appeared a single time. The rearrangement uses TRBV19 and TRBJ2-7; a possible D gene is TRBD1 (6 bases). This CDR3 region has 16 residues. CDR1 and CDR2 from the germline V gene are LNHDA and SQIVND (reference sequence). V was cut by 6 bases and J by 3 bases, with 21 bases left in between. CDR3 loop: CASSQGQLGVFYEQYF. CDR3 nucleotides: TGTGCCAGTAGCCAGGGGCAGCTGGGAGTATTCTACGAGCAGTACTTC.

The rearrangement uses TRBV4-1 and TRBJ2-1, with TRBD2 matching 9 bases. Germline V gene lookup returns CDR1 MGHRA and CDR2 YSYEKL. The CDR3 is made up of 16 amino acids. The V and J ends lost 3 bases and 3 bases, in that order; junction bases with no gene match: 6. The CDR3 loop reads CASSQRTSADYNEQFF. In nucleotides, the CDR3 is TGCGCCAGCAGCCAGAGGACTAGCGCCGACTACAATGAGCAGTTCTTC.

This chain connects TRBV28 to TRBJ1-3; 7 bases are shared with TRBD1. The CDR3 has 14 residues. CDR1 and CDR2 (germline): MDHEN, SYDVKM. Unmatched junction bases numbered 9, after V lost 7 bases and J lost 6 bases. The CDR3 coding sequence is TGTGCCAGCACAGTCCGGGACAGATTAAACACCATATATTTT. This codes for CASTVRDRLNTIYF.

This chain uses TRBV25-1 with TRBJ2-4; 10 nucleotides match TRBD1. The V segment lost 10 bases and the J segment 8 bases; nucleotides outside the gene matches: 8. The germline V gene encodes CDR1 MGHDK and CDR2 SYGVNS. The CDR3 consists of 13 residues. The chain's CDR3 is CATRGQGPDIQYF. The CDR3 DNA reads TGTGCCACTAGGGGACAGGGGCCTGACATTCAGTACTTC.

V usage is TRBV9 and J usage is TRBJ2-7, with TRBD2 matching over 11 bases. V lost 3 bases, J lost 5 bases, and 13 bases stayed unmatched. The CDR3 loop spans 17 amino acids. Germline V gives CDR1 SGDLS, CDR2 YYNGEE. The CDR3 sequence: CASSARSTTSGNHEQYF. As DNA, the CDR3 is TGTGCCAGCAGCGCGCGTTCGACGACTAGCGGGAACCACGAGCAGTACTTC.

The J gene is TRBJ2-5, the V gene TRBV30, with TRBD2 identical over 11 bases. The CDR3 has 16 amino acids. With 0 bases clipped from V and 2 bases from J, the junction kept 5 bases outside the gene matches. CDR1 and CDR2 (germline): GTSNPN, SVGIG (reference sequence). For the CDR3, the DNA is TGTGCCTGGAGTGTTGGGCTAGCGGGGGGTCAAGAGACCCAGTACTTC. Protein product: CAWSVGLAGGQETQYF.

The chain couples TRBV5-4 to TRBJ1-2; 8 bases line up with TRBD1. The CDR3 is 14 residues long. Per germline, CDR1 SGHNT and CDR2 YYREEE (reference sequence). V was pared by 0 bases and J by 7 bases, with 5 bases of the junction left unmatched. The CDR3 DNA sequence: TGTGCCAGCAGCTTGGACAGGGGGAAGAGTGGCTACACCTTC. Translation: CASSLDRGKSGYTF.

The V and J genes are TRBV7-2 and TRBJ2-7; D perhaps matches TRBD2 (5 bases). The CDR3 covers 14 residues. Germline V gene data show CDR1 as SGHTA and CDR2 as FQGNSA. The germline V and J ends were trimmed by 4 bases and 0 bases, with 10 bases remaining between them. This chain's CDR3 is CASSYNRDSYEQYF. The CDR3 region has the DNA TGTGCCAGCAGCTATAACCGGGACTCCTACGAGCAGTACTTC.

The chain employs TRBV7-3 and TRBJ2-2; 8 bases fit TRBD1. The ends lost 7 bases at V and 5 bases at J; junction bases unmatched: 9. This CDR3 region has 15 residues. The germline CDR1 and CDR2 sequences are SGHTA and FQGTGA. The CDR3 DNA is TGTGCCAGCACCCCCGGGACAGGAGGGACCGGGGAGCTGTTTTTT. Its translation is CASTPGTGGTGELFF.

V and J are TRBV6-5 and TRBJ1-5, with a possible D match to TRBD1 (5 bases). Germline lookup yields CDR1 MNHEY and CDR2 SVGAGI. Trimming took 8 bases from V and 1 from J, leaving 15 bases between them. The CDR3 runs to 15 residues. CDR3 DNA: TGTGCCAGCCTAAGGGGCAGGGCCAGCAATCAGCCCCAGCATTTT. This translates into CASLRGRASNQPQHF.

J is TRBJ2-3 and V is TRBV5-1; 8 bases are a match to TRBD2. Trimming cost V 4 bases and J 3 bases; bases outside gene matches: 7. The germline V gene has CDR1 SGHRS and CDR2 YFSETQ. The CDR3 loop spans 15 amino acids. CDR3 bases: TGCGCCAGCAGCGCGGGGGGTCTTTCTACAGATACGCAGTATTTT. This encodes CASSAGGLSTDTQYF.

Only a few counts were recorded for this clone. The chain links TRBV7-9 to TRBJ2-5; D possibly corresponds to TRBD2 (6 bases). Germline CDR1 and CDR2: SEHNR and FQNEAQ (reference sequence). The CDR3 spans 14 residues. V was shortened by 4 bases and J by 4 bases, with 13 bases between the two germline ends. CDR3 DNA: TGTGCCAGCAGCTCCCTAGCGTTAGGAGAGACCCAGTACTTC. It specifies CASSSLALGETQYF. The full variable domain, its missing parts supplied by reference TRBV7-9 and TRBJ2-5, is DTGVSQNPRHKITKRGQNVTFRCDPISEHNRLYWYRQTLGQGPEFLTYFQNEAQLEKSRLLSDRFSAERPKGSFSTLEIQRTEQGDSAMYLCASSSLALGETQYFGPGTRLLVL.

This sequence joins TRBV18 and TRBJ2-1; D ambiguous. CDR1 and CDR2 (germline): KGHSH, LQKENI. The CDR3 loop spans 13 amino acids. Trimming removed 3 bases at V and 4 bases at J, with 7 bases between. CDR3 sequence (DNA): TGTGCCAGCTCACCCTCACTATACAATGAGCAGTTCTTC. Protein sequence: CASSPSLYNEQFF.

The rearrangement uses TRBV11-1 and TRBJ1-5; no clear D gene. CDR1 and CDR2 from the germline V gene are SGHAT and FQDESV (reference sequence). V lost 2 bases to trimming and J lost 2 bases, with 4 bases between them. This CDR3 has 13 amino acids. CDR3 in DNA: TGTGCCAGCAGCTTACATGGCAATCAGCCCCAGCATTTT. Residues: CASSLHGNQPQHF.

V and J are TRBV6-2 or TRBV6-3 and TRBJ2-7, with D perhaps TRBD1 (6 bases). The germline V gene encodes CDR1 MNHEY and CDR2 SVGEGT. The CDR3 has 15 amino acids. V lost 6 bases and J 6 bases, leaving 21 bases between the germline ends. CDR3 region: CASSLQNARGAEQYF. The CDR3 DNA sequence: TGTGCCAGCAGCTTACAAAACGCCAGGGGAGCCGAGCAGTACTTC.